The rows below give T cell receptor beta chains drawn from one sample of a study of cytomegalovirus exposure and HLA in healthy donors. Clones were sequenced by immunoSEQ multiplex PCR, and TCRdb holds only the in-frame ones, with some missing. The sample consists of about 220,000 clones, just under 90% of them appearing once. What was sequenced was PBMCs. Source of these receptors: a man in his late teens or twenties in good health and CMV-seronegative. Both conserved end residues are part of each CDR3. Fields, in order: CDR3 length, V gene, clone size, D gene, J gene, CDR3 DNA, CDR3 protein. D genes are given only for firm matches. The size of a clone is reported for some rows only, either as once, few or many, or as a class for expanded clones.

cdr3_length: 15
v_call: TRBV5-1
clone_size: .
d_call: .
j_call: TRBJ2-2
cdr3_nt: TGCGCCAGCAGCTTTGGGCAGTCGAACACCGGGGAGCTGTTTTTT
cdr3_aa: CASSFGQSNTGELFF

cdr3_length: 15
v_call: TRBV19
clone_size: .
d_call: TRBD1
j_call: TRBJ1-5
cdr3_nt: TGTGCCAGTAGTATGTTACAGGGGGCTTTAGAGCCCCAGCATTTT
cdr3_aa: CASSMLQGALEPQHF

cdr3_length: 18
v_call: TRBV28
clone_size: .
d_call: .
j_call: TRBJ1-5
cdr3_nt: TGTGCCAGCAGTAGGGGATACACACGATTTTATAGCAATCAGCCCCAGCATTTT
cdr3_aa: CASSRGYTRFYSNQPQHF

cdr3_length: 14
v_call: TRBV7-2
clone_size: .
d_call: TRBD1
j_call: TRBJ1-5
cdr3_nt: TGTGCCAGCAGCCGGGACAGTAGGAATCAGCCCCAGCATTTT
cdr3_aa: CASSRDSRNQPQHF

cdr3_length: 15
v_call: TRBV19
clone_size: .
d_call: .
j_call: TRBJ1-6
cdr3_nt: TGTGCCAGTAGTGGACTGTGGGAGCATAATTCACCCCTCCACTTT
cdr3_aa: CASSGLWEHNSPLHF

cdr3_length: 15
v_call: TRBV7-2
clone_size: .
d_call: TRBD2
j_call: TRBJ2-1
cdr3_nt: TGTGCCAGCACCCAATCGGGACTAGGTTACAATGAGCAGTTCTTC
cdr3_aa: CASTQSGLGYNEQFF

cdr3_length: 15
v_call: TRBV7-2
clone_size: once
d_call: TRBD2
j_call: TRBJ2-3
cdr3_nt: TGTGCCAGCAGCAAGGGACTAGCGGGGGTAGATACGCAGTATTTT
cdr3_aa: CASSKGLAGVDTQYF

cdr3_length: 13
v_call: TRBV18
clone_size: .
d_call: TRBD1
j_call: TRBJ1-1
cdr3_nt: TGTGCCAGCTCACCCGGGACAGGGAATGAAGCTTTCTTT
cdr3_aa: CASSPGTGNEAFF

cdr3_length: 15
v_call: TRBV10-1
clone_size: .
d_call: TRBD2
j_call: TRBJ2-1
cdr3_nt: TGCGCCAGCAGAGACGGGACTAGCGGGAACAATGAGCAGTTCTTC
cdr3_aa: CASRDGTSGNNEQFF

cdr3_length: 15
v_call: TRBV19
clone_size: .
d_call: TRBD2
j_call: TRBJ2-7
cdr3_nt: TGTGCCAGTAGTATGGTAGCGGGGGGGCCCTACGAGCAGTACTTC
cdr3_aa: CASSMVAGGPYEQYF

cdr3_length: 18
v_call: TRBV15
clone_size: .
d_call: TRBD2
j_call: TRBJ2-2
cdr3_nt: TGTGCCACCAGCAGAGTGCTAGCGGGAGAGATGGCCACCGGGGAGCTGTTTTTT
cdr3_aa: CATSRVLAGEMATGELFF

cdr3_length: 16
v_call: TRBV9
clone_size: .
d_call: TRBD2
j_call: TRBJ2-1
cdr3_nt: TGTGCCAGCAGCGTAGTTGGGGACTATACCGACAATGAGCAGTTCTTC
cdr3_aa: CASSVVGDYTDNEQFF

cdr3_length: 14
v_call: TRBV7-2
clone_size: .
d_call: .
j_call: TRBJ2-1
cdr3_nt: TGTGCCAGCAGCTTATGGGGCTTTACAAATGAGCAGTTCTTC
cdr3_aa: CASSLWGFTNEQFF

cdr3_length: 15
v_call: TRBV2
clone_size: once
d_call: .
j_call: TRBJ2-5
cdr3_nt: TGTGCCAGCAGTGAATTAGCCGGACGTACTAGTAGTCAGTACTTC
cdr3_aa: CASSELAGRTSSQYF

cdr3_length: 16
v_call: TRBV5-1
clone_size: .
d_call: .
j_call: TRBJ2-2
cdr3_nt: TGCGCCAGCAGCTTGGCCGGGGGGCAAGGCACCGGGGAGCTGTTTTTT
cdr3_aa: CASSLAGGQGTGELFF

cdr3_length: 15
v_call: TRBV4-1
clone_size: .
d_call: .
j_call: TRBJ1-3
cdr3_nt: TGCGCCAGCAGCCAAGATGGCAGGGGCGGAAACACCATATATTTT
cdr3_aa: CASSQDGRGGNTIYF

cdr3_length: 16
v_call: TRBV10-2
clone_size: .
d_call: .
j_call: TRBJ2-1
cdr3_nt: TGCGCCAGCAGCGCCAGGGAACGGAGCTCCTACAATGAGCAGTTCTTC
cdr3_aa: CASSARERSSYNEQFF

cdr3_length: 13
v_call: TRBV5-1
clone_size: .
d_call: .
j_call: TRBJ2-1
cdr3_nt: TGCGCCAGCAGATTTAGCGGAGACAATGAGCAGTTCTTC
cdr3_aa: CASRFSGDNEQFF

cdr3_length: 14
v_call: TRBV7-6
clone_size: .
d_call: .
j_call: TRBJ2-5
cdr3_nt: TGTGCCAGCAGCTTATCGGCCCCAGGGGAGACCCAGTACTTC
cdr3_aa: CASSLSAPGETQYF

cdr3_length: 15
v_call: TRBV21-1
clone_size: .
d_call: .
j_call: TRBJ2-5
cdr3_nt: TGTGCCAGCAGCAAAGTGGGGAGGCAGTCAGAGACCCAGTACTTC
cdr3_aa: CASSKVGRQSETQYF

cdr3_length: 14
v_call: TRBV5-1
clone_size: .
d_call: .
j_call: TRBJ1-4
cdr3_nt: TGCGCCAGCAGCTCGACAGCAACTAATGAAAAACTGTTTTTT
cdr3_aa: CASSSTATNEKLFF

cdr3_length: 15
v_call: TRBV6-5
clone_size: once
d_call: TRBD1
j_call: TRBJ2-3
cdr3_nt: TGTGCCAGCAGTCAACCGGGACAGGGGGCGGATACGCAGTATTTT
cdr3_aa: CASSQPGQGADTQYF

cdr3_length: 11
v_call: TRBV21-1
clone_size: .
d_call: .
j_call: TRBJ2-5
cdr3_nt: TGTGCCAGCAGCCGACAGACTTATAGGCACTTC
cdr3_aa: CASSRQTYRHF

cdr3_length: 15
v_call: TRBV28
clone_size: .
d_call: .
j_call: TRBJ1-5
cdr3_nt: TGTGCCAGCAGTTTATACGCAGGGTCCGGGTTAGCCCAGCATTTT
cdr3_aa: CASSLYAGSGLAQHF

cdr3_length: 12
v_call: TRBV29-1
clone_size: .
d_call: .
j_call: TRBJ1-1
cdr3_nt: TGCAGCGACAAAGGGGCGAACACTGAAGCTTTCTTT
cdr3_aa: CSDKGANTEAFF

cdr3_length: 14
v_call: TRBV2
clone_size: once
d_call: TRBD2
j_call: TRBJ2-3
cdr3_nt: TGTGCCAGCACAGCGGGGGGGATCGCAGATACGCAGTATTTT
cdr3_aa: CASTAGGIADTQYF

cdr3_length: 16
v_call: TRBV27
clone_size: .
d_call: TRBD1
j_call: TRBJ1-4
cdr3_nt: TGTGCCAGCAGTCTCGGGACAGGGGGCCCAAATGAAAAACTGTTTTTT
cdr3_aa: CASSLGTGGPNEKLFF

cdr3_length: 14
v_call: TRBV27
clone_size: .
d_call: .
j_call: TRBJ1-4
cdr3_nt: TGTGCCAGCAGTCCCTATGGGAACAGGGAAAAACTGTTTTTT
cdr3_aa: CASSPYGNREKLFF

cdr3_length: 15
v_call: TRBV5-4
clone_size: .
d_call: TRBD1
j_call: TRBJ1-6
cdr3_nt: TGTGCCAGCAGCTTGGGGGGACAGAGAGGGTCACCCCTCCACTTT
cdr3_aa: CASSLGGQRGSPLHF

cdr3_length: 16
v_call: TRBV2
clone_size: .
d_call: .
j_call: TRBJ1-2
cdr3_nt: TGTGCCAGCAGTCGTGGCAGGGCTACGGAGGGCTATGGCTACACCTTC
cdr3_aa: CASSRGRATEGYGYTF

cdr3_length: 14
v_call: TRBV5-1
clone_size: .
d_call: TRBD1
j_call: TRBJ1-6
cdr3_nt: TGCGCCAGCAGCCGGGGACAGACTAATTCACCCCTCCACTTT
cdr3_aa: CASSRGQTNSPLHF

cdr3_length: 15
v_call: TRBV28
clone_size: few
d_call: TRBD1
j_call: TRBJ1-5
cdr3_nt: TGTGCCAGCAGTCCGTTCCGGGACAGTAATCAGCCCCAGCATTTT
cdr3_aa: CASSPFRDSNQPQHF

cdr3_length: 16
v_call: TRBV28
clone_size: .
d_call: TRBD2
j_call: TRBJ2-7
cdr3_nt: TGTGCCAGCAGTGGGGGATTGCGGGGGGCCCCCTACGAGCAGTACTTC
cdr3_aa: CASSGGLRGAPYEQYF

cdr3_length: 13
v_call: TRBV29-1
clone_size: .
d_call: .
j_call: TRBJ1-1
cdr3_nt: TGCAGCGTACTCGCGGAGGTGAACACTGAAGCTTTCTTT
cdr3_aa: CSVLAEVNTEAFF

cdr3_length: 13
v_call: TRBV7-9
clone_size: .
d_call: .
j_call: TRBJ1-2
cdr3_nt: TGTGCCAGCAGCTTAGTCGCAGGGAACGGCTACACCTTC
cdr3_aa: CASSLVAGNGYTF

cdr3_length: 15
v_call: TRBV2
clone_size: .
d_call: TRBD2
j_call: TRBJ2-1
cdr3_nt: TGTGCCAGCAGGACGGATGAGACTAGCGGACGCGAGCAGTTCTTC
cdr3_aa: CASRTDETSGREQFF

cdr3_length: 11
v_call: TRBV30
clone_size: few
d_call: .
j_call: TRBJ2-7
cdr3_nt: TGTGCCTGGAGTCAGAGGACAGAGCAGTACTTC
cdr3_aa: CAWSQRTEQYF

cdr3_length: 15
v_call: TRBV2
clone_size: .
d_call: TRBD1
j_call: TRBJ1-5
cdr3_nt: TGTGCCAGCAGCCGGACAGGGGTTTCCAATCAGCCCCAGCATTTT
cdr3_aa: CASSRTGVSNQPQHF

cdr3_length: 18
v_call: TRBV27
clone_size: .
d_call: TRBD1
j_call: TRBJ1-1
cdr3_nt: TGTGCCAGCAGTTCTAGTACGGGACAGGGGACCCTGAACACTGAAGCTTTCTTT
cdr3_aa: CASSSSTGQGTLNTEAFF